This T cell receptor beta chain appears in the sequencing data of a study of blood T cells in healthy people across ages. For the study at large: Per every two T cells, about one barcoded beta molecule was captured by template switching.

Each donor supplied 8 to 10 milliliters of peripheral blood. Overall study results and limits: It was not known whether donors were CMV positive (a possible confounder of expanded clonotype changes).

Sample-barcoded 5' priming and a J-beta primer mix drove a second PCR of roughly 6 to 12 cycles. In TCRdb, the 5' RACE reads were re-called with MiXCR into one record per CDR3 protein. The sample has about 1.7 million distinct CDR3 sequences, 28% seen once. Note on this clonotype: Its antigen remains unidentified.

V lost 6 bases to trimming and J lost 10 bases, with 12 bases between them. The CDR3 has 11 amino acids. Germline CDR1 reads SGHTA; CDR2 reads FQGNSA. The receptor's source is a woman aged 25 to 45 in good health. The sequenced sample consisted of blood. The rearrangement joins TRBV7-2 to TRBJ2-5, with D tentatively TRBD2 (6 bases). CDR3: CASRSSSVQYF. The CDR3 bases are TGTGCCAGCAGATCGTCTAGCGTCCAGTACTTC.